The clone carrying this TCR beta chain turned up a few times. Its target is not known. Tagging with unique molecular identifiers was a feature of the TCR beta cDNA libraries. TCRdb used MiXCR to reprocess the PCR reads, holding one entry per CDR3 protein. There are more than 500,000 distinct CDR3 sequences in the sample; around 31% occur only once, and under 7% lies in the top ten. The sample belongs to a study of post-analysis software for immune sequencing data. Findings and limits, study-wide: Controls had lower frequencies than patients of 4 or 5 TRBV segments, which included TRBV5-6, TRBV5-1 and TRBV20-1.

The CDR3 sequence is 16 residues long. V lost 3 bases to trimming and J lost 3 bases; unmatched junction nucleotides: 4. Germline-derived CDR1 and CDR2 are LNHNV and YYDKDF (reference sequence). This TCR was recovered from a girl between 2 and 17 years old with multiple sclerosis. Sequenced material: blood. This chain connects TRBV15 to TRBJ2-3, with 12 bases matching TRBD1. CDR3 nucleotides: TGTGCCACCAGCAGGGGACAGGGGGCAGGAACAGATACGCAGTATTTT. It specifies CATSRGQGAGTDTQYF.